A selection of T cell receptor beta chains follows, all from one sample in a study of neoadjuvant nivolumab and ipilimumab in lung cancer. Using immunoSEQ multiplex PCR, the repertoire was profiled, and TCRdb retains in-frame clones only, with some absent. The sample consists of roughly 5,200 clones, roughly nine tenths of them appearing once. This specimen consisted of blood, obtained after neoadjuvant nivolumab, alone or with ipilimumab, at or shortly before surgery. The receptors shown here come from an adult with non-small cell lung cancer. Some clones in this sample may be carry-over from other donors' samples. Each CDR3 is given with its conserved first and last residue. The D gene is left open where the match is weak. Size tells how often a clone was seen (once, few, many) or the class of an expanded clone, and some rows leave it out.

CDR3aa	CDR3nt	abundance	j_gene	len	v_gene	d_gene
CSVERREADTQYF	TGCAGCGTTGAAAGGCGGGAGGCAGATACGCAGTATTTT	few	TRBJ2-3	13	TRBV29-1	TRBD2
CASSLPRGASEAFF	TGTGCCAGCAGCTTACCCCGGGGGGCGTCTGAAGCTTTCTTT	.	TRBJ1-1	14	TRBV11-1	.
CASSYDIKVNSYTF	TGTGCCAGCAGTTACGACATTAAGGTGAATAGCTACACCTTC	.	TRBJ1-2	14	TRBV6-5	.
CASSPDEGNEQFF	TGTGCCAGCTCACCAGATGAGGGAAATGAGCAGTTCTTC	.	TRBJ2-1	13	TRBV18	.
CASSGGTGGNEQFF	TGTGCCAGCAGTGGTGGGACAGGGGGCAATGAGCAGTTCTTC	once	TRBJ2-1	14	TRBV6-4	TRBD1
CASSPGLSTDTQYF	TGTGCCAGCAGCCCTGGCCTTAGCACAGATACGCAGTATTTT	.	TRBJ2-3	14	TRBV7-9	.
CSAEMNTQYF	TGCAGCGCAGAGATGAATACGCAGTATTTT	.	TRBJ2-3	10	TRBV29-1	.
CASSQTTVNTEAFF	TGTGCCAGCAGCCAAACTACAGTGAACACTGAAGCTTTCTTT	.	TRBJ1-1	14	TRBV4-2	.
CASSGPDSFSGNTIYF	TGTGCCAGCAGTGGACCAGACAGTTTCTCTGGAAACACCATATATTTT	once	TRBJ1-3	16	TRBV6-1	.
CASSKGQGIADTQYF	TGTGCCAGCAGCAAGGGACAGGGGATTGCAGATACGCAGTATTTT	.	TRBJ2-3	15	TRBV7-6	TRBD1
CASSSVAASYNEQFF	TGTGCCAGCAGCTCCGTAGCGGCCTCCTACAATGAGCAGTTCTTC	.	TRBJ2-1	15	TRBV7-3	.
CASSIGTPQPQHF	TGTGCCAGTAGTATAGGCACCCCTCAGCCCCAGCATTTT	few	TRBJ1-5	13	TRBV19	.
CASSLADRSNYGYTF	TGTGCCAGCAGCTTAGCCGACCGAAGTAACTATGGCTACACCTTC	.	TRBJ1-2	15	TRBV7-2	.
CASSFQGQGLSYEQYF	TGTGCCAGCAGTTTTCAGGGACAGGGGCTTTCCTACGAGCAGTACTTC	.	TRBJ2-7	16	TRBV27	TRBD1
CASSVVLQGGTGELFF	TGTGCCAGCAGCGTAGTCCTCCAGGGTGGCACCGGGGAGCTGTTTTTT	.	TRBJ2-2	16	TRBV9	.
CASSFTGLAGKETQYF	TGCGCCAGCAGCTTCACAGGTCTAGCGGGAAAAGAGACCCAGTACTTC	.	TRBJ2-5	16	TRBV5-1	TRBD2
CASSALAGGTDTQYF	TGCGCCAGCAGTGCTCTAGCGGGAGGGACAGATACGCAGTATTTT	.	TRBJ2-3	15	TRBV5-1	TRBD2
CASSSPSGRAGETQYF	TGTGCCAGCAGTTCCCCTAGCGGGAGGGCTGGAGAGACCCAGTACTTC	.	TRBJ2-5	16	TRBV6-6	TRBD2
CASSDLDPDRGTQYF	TGTGCCAGCAGTGACCTCGACCCGGACAGAGGGACCCAGTACTTC	.	TRBJ2-5	15	TRBV25-1	.
CASSQLGAGEQYF	TGTGCCAGCAGCCAGTTAGGAGCGGGCGAGCAGTACTTC	.	TRBJ2-7	13	TRBV7-2	.
CASSYDSQGRAGYTF	TGTGCCAGCAGTTATGACAGTCAAGGGCGGGCTGGCTACACCTTC	.	TRBJ1-2	15	TRBV6-5	.
CASSLEGEQYF	TGTGCCAGCAGCCTAGAGGGAGAGCAGTACTTC	.	TRBJ2-7	11	TRBV9	.
CASSGGAYEKLFF	TGTGCCAGCAGTGGAGGGGCTTATGAAAAACTGTTTTTT	.	TRBJ1-4	13	TRBV6-1	.
CASFDLAGTTYEQYF	TGTGCCAGCTTTGACTTGGCGGGAACCACCTACGAGCAGTACTTC	.	TRBJ2-7	15	TRBV2	.
CASSGERAGELFF	TGTGCCAGTAGTGGGGAAAGGGCCGGGGAGCTGTTTTTT	.	TRBJ2-2	13	TRBV19	.
CASSPTVATNEKLFF	TGTGCCAGCAGCCCGACCGTTGCAACTAATGAAAAACTGTTTTTT	.	TRBJ1-4	15	TRBV9	.
CASSPGVVQPQHF	TGTGCCAGCTCACCAGGGGTAGTTCAGCCCCAGCATTTT	.	TRBJ1-5	13	TRBV18	.
CASSRGGNNEQFF	TGTGCCAGCAGCAGGGGCGGAAACAATGAGCAGTTCTTC	once	TRBJ2-1	13	TRBV11-3	.